The 4 T cell receptor beta chains presented below share a single source sample, sequenced in a study of T cell responses to AZD1222 COVID-19 vaccine. Produced via immunoSEQ multiplex PCR; TCRdb's table is partial and in-frame only. The sample carries over 150,000 clones, approximately 87% recorded once. This specimen consisted of peripheral blood, obtained on day 0 of MenACWY control vaccination. The receptor set was obtained from an adult in good health.

V usage is TRBV5-1 and J usage is TRBJ1-1, with 8 bases identical to TRBD1. Trimming cost V 0 bases and J 5 bases; bases outside gene matches: 6. The CDR3 runs to 15 residues. Germline CDR1 SGHRS, CDR2 YFSETQ. In DNA, the CDR3 is TGCGCCAGCAGCTTGGATCCAGGGGGCCGAACTGAAGCTTTCTTT. Protein: CASSLDPGGRTEAFF.

The chain links TRBV9 to TRBJ2-1; D possibly corresponds to TRBD2 (5 bases). Germline values: CDR1 SGDLS, CDR2 YYNGEE. The CDR3 sequence is 15 residues long. The V end lost 5 bases, the J end lost 7 bases, and 19 bases lay between the germline ends. The CDR3 sequence is CASSPMGNRGNEQFF. CDR3 nucleotide sequence: TGTGCCAGCAGTCCGATGGGTAATAGAGGGAATGAGCAGTTCTTC. Variable domain in full (rest from reference TRBV9 and TRBJ2-1): DSGVTQTPKHLITATGQRVTLRCSPRSGDLSVYWYQQSLDQGLQFLIQYYNGEERAKGNILERFSAQQFPDLHSELNLSSLELGDSALYFCASSPMGNRGNEQFFGPGTRLTVL.

This chain connects TRBV10-2 to TRBJ1-4; D gene ambiguous. The CDR3 contains 11 residues. V was cut by 4 bases and J by 7 bases, with 4 bases left in between. CDR1 WSHSY and CDR2 SAAADI come from the germline V gene. CDR3 residues: CASSAAEKLFF. The DNA for the CDR3 is TGCGCCAGCAGTGCTGCTGAAAAACTGTTTTTT.

This chain links TRBV13 with TRBJ2-7; no definite D call. CDR3 length: 14 residues. The V and J ends lost 3 bases and 1 base respectively, with 10 bases between them. Germline V gives CDR1 PRHDT, CDR2 FYEKMQ (reference sequence). The CDR3 protein is CASSFNQESYEQYF. The CDR3, as DNA: TGTGCCAGCAGCTTCAATCAGGAGTCCTACGAGCAGTACTTC.